The entry below describes one TCR beta chain. As yet, its antigen is unknown. The repertoire was sequenced with immunoSEQ multiplex PCR; TCRdb's copy has only in-frame clones and lacks some. Of roughly 11,000 clones in the sample, about 79% were seen once. Following autologous stem cell transplantation, relapse occurred in every patient, and exposure to brentuximab vedotin varied. This record belongs to a study of PD-1 blockade in classical Hodgkin lymphoma. Turning to the study itself: Nivolumab was administered to patients intravenously at 3 mg/kg every 2 weeks. General study points: Newly diagnosed patients were reported to start with lower TCR diversity than healthy donors. Whereas CD4+ TCR diversity had risen significantly by C4D1, CD8+ TCR diversity had not. Repertoire differences have undefined causes, possibly disease activity or prior therapy.

Trimming cost V 5 bases and J 3 bases; bases outside gene matches: 9. The CDR3 runs 17 residues. Germline CDR1 and CDR2: LGHNA and YNFKEQ. Sequenced material: peripheral blood mononuclear cells (PBMCs), taken at baseline. The V call is TRBV4-2, the J call TRBJ2-3, with 12 bases identical to TRBD2. The TCR sequence derives from a human donor with classical Hodgkin lymphoma. CDR3 sequence: CASSSKTSGSGTDTQYF. In DNA form, the CDR3 reads TGTGCCAGCAGCTCCAAGACTAGCGGGAGTGGGACAGATACGCAGTATTTT.